This T cell receptor (beta chain) was profiled in a study of T cell responses to AZD1222 COVID-19 vaccine. General study results and limits: Spike was spanned by vaccine-associated CD4 TCRs, with dominance at 160-218 and 743-854. Repertoire sampling was restricted to post-peak T cell response timepoints. Once two AZD1222 doses were given, Spike-specific TCR breadth and depth went up. Clonal diversity was possibly underestimated, and the donors were mostly white British, with more females.

This table comes from immunoSEQ multiplex PCR, and its TCRdb copy is limited to in-frame clones, with some not included. This sample carries tens of thousands of clones, around 80% of them seen once, and the ten largest clones take 9% to 13%. As for this clone: Its cognate antigen is unknown.

The V end lost 2 bases, the J end lost 4 bases, and 9 bases lay between the germline ends. The CDR3 consists of 14 residues. CDR1 SGHTA and CDR2 FQGNSA come from the germline V gene. The receptor was isolated from an adult in good health. The chain carries TRBV7-2 and TRBJ1-3, with D possibly TRBD1 on 6 matching bases. The sequencing used peripheral blood, collected on day 0 of AZD1222 vaccination. The CDR3 bases are TGTGCCAGCAGCTTACCAGGGGCCGGAAACACCATATATTTT. Translated, it gives CASSLPGAGNTIYF. The full variable domain, in which reference TRBV7-2 and TRBJ1-3 provide the parts outside the CDR3, is GAGVSQSPSNKVTEKGKDVELRCDPISGHTALYWYRQSLGQGLEFLIYFQGNSAPDKSGLPSDRFSAERTGGSVSTLTIQRTQQEDSAVYLCASSLPGAGNTIYFGEGSWLTVV.